This is a list of T cell receptor beta chains from one sample in a study of blood T cell repertoires in COVID-19. Using immunoSEQ multiplex PCR, the repertoire was profiled, and TCRdb retains in-frame clones only, with some absent. The sample consists of about 76,000 clones, roughly 74% of them appearing once. Sequencing used peripheral blood. These receptors originate from a human donor in a cohort sampled during active COVID-19. Each CDR3 is given with its conserved first and last residue. D genes are given only for firm matches. Size values are once, few and many counts, or a class for expanded clones, and some rows have none.

clone size: -
D gene: TRBD2
J gene: TRBJ2-7
V gene: TRBV19
CDR3 DNA: TGTGCCAGTAGCCCTAGGGGCCTTAGCGGGGACCAGTACGAGCAGTACTTC
CDR3 protein: CASSPRGLSGDQYEQYF

clone size: -
D gene: -
J gene: TRBJ2-1
V gene: TRBV21-1
CDR3 DNA: TGTGCCAGCAGCAAATTCCTAGCGGGAATATACAATGAGCAGTTCTTC
CDR3 protein: CASSKFLAGIYNEQFF

clone size: -
D gene: -
J gene: TRBJ1-3
V gene: TRBV3-1/TRBV3-2
CDR3 DNA: TGTGCCAGCAGCCAAAGGGGAGGCATTCGGGGCGGGGGAAACACCATATATTTT
CDR3 protein: CASSQRGGIRGGGNTIYF

clone size: -
D gene: -
J gene: TRBJ1-1
V gene: TRBV5-1
CDR3 DNA: TGCGCCAGCAGCTTACAGGGCCCCAACACTGAAGCTTTCTTT
CDR3 protein: CASSLQGPNTEAFF

clone size: -
D gene: TRBD1
J gene: TRBJ2-1
V gene: TRBV5-6
CDR3 DNA: TGTGCCAGCAGCCGCCGGCCGGGACAGGGTATCGATGAGCAGTTCTTC
CDR3 protein: CASSRRPGQGIDEQFF

clone size: -
D gene: -
J gene: TRBJ2-1
V gene: TRBV6-2/TRBV6-3
CDR3 DNA: TGTGCCAGCACCCCGAGGCTAGCAAACTACAATGAGCAGTTCTTC
CDR3 protein: CASTPRLANYNEQFF

clone size: -
D gene: TRBD2
J gene: TRBJ2-5
V gene: TRBV29-1
CDR3 DNA: TGCAGCGTTGAATTGGCTAGCGGGAGAGGGGACCAAGAGACCCAGTACTTC
CDR3 protein: CSVELASGRGDQETQYF

clone size: -
D gene: -
J gene: TRBJ2-6
V gene: TRBV19
CDR3 DNA: TGTGCCAGTATGGGCCCTGGGGCCAACGTCCTGACTTTC
CDR3 protein: CASMGPGANVLTF

clone size: -
D gene: -
J gene: TRBJ2-5
V gene: TRBV18
CDR3 DNA: TGTGCCAGCTCTACGACTAAAGAGACCCAGTACTTC
CDR3 protein: CASSTTKETQYF

clone size: -
D gene: TRBD2
J gene: TRBJ2-7
V gene: TRBV15
CDR3 DNA: TGTGCCACCAGCAGTAGCACTAGCGGGGGTCCCTACGAGCAGTACTTC
CDR3 protein: CATSSSTSGGPYEQYF

clone size: -
D gene: -
J gene: TRBJ1-2
V gene: TRBV28
CDR3 DNA: TGTGCCAGCAGTTTATCAGGCCTTGCTAACTATGGCTACACCTTC
CDR3 protein: CASSLSGLANYGYTF

clone size: -
D gene: -
J gene: TRBJ1-2
V gene: TRBV2
CDR3 DNA: TGTGCCAGCAGTGTAGTGGTATCTATGCGCACCTTC
CDR3 protein: CASSVVVSMRTF

clone size: once
D gene: TRBD1
J gene: TRBJ2-7
V gene: TRBV25-1
CDR3 DNA: TGTGCCAGCACAAGGGGGCAGGGGGCGTACGAGCAGTACTTC
CDR3 protein: CASTRGQGAYEQYF

clone size: few
D gene: -
J gene: TRBJ2-7
V gene: TRBV10-1
CDR3 DNA: TGCGCCAGCAGCGAAAAAGAGAACAGGGTTACGTACTTC
CDR3 protein: CASSEKENRVTYF

clone size: -
D gene: TRBD2
J gene: TRBJ2-1
V gene: TRBV6-2/TRBV6-3
CDR3 DNA: TGTGCCAGCAGTTACTCGAGGATAGCGGGAGGTCCCTACAATGAGCAGTTCTTC
CDR3 protein: CASSYSRIAGGPYNEQFF

clone size: -
D gene: -
J gene: TRBJ2-5
V gene: TRBV6-2/TRBV6-3
CDR3 DNA: TGTGCCAGCAGTTATTCGGACCCCGGGAAAGAGACCCAGTACTTC
CDR3 protein: CASSYSDPGKETQYF

clone size: -
D gene: -
J gene: TRBJ2-7
V gene: TRBV6-1
CDR3 DNA: TGTGCCAGCAGTGAAGCAGGGGTGGTCTACGAGCAGTACTTC
CDR3 protein: CASSEAGVVYEQYF

clone size: -
D gene: -
J gene: TRBJ2-7
V gene: TRBV19
CDR3 DNA: TGTGCCAGTAGTACCGGGCCAGGAGGAATCTACGAGCAGTACTTC
CDR3 protein: CASSTGPGGIYEQYF

clone size: -
D gene: -
J gene: TRBJ2-7
V gene: TRBV5-4
CDR3 DNA: TGTGCCAGCAGCTTGGGCCTAGCCATGGACGAGCAGTACTTC
CDR3 protein: CASSLGLAMDEQYF

clone size: -
D gene: -
J gene: TRBJ2-5
V gene: TRBV9
CDR3 DNA: TGTGCCAGCGCCACGGGGAGCCCCATCGCAGAGACCCAGTACTTC
CDR3 protein: CASATGSPIAETQYF

clone size: -
D gene: -
J gene: TRBJ1-2
V gene: TRBV6-6
CDR3 DNA: TGTGCCAGCAGTTCGAACGGACTCTATGGCTACACCTTC
CDR3 protein: CASSSNGLYGYTF

clone size: -
D gene: TRBD1
J gene: TRBJ2-5
V gene: TRBV5-4
CDR3 DNA: TGTGCCAGCAGCTTGGCACAGGGGAAAGAGACCCAGTACTTC
CDR3 protein: CASSLAQGKETQYF

clone size: -
D gene: -
J gene: TRBJ1-2
V gene: TRBV2
CDR3 DNA: TGTGCCAGCAGTATAAACAGGGAAATTGGCTATGGCTACACCTTC
CDR3 protein: CASSINREIGYGYTF

clone size: -
D gene: -
J gene: TRBJ2-3
V gene: TRBV7-9
CDR3 DNA: TGTGCCAGCAGCTTAGTCTGGCAGGAGGGCACAGATACGCAGTATTTT
CDR3 protein: CASSLVWQEGTDTQYF

clone size: -
D gene: TRBD2
J gene: TRBJ2-1
V gene: TRBV5-1
CDR3 DNA: TGCGCCAGCAGCTGGGCGGGAGGGTCCAATGAGCAGTTCTTC
CDR3 protein: CASSWAGGSNEQFF

clone size: few
D gene: TRBD1
J gene: TRBJ2-1
V gene: TRBV5-1
CDR3 DNA: TGCGCCAGCAGCTTGGAGGGACAGTACAATGAGCAGTTCTTC
CDR3 protein: CASSLEGQYNEQFF

clone size: -
D gene: -
J gene: TRBJ1-5
V gene: TRBV27
CDR3 DNA: TGTGCCAGCAGTTCGAGGCTAGACAGCCTTAGCAATCAGCCCCAGCATTTT
CDR3 protein: CASSSRLDSLSNQPQHF

clone size: -
D gene: TRBD2
J gene: TRBJ2-5
V gene: TRBV29-1
CDR3 DNA: TGCAGCGTTTTAGAAGGACTAGCCAGGCAGGAGACCCAGTACTTC
CDR3 protein: CSVLEGLARQETQYF

clone size: -
D gene: -
J gene: TRBJ2-3
V gene: TRBV6-5
CDR3 DNA: TGTGCCAGCAGCCGGGACGGGGGTGCAGATACGCAGTATTTT
CDR3 protein: CASSRDGGADTQYF